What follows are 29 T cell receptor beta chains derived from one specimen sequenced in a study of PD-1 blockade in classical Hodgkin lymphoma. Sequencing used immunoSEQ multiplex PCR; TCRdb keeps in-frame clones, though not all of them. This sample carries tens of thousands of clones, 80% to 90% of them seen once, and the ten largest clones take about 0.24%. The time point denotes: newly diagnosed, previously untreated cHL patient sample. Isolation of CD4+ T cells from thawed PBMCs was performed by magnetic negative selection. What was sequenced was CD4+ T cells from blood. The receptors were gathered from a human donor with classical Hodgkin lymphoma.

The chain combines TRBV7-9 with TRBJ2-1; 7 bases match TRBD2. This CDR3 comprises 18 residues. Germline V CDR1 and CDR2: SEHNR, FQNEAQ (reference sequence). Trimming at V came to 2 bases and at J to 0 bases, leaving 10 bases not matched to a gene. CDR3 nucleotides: TGTGCCAGCAGCTTATATGTGGGATGGGGGGGCTCCTACAATGAGCAGTTCTTC. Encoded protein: CASSLYVGWGGSYNEQFF.

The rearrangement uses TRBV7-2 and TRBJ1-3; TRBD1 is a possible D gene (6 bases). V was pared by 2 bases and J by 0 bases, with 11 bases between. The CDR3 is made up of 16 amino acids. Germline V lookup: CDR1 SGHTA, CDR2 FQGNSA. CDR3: CASSLIPGASGNTIYF. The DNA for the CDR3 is TGTGCCAGCAGCTTAATTCCAGGGGCCTCTGGAAACACCATATATTTT.

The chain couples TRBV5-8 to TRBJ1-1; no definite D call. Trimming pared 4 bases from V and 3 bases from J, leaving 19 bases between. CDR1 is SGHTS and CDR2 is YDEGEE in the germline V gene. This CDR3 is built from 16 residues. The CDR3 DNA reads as TGTGCCAGCAGCCCCTACCTCTTGGCCGGGGACACTGAAGCTTTCTTT. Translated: CASSPYLLAGDTEAFF.

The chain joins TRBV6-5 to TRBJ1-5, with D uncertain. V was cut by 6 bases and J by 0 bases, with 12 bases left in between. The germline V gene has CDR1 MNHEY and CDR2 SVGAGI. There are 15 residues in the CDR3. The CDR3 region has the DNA TGTGCCAGCAGGGCCACGCTGGGTAGCAATCAGCCCCAGCATTTT. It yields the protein CASRATLGSNQPQHF.

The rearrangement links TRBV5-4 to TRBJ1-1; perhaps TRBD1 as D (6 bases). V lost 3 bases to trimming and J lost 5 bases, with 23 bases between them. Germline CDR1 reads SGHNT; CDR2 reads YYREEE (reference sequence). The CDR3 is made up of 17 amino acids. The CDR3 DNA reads TGTGCCAGCAGCTCGAGACTGGTAGGGGGGCTAGGGACTGAAGCTTTCTTT. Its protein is CASSSRLVGGLGTEAFF.

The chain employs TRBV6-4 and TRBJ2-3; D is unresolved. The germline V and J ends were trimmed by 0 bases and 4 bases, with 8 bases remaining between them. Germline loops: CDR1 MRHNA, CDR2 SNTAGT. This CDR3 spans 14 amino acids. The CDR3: CASSDSGGADTQYF. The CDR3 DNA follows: TGTGCCAGCAGTGACTCGGGTGGGGCAGATACGCAGTATTTT.

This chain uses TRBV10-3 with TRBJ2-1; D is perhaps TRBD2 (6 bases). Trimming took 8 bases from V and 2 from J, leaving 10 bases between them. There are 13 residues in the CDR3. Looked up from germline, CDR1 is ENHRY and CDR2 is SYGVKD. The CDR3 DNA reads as TGTGCCATCTCCGGGGGACCCTACAATGAGCAGTTCTTC. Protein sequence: CAISGGPYNEQFF.

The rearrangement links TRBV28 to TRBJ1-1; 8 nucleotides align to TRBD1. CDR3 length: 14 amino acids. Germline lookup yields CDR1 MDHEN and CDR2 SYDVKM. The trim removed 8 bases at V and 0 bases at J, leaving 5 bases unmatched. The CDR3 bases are TGTGCCAGCTTTCAGGGGGCTTTGAACACTGAAGCTTTCTTT. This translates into CASFQGALNTEAFF.

Written as DNA, the CDR3 is TGCAGCGCCCAACTAGCGTGGAGCTCCTACGAGCAGTACTTC. Translated, it gives CSAQLAWSSYEQYF. The chain recombines TRBV29-1 with TRBJ2-7; 7 nucleotides align to TRBD2. The V segment lost 7 bases and the J segment 0 bases; nucleotides outside the gene matches: 9. The germline V gene has CDR1 SQVTM and CDR2 ANQGSEA. The CDR3 sequence is 14 residues long.

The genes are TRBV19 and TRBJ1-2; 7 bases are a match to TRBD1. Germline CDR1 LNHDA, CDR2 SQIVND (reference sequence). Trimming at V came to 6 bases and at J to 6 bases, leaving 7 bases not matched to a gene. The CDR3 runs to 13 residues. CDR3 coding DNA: TGTGCCAGTAGATCCAACAGGGGAGATGGCTACACCTTC. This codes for CASRSNRGDGYTF.

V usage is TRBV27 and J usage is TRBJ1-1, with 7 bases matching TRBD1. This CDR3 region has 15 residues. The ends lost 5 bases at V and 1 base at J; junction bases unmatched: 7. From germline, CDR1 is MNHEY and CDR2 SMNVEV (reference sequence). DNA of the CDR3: TGTGCCAGCAGTCTCCCCAGGGGGGGGAACACTGAAGCTTTCTTT. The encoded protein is CASSLPRGGNTEAFF.

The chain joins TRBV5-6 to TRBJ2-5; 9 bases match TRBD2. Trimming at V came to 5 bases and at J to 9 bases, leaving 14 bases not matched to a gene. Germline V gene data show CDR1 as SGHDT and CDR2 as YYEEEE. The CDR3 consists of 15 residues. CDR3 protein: CASSKIAGESWSQYF. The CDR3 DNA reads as TGTGCCAGCAGTAAGATAGCGGGGGAGAGTTGGTCCCAGTACTTC.

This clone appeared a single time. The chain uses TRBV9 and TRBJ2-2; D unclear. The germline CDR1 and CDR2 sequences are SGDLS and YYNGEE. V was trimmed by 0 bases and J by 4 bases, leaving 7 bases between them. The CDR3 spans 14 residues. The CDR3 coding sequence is TGTGCCAGCAGCGTAGCACAGCCCACCGGGGAGCTGTTTTTT. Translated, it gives CASSVAQPTGELFF.

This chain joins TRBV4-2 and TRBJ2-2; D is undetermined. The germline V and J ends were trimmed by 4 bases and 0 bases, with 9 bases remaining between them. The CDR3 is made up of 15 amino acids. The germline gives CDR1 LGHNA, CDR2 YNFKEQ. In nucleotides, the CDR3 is TGTGCCAGCAGCCCGCTTATAACGAACACCGGGGAGCTGTTTTTT. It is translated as CASSPLITNTGELFF.

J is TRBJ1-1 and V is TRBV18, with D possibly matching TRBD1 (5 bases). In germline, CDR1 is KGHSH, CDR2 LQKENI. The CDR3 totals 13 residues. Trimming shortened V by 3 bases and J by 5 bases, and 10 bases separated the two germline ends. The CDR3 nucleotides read TGTGCCAGCTCACCGGGAGGGGAAACTGAAGCTTTCTTT. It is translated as CASSPGGETEAFF.

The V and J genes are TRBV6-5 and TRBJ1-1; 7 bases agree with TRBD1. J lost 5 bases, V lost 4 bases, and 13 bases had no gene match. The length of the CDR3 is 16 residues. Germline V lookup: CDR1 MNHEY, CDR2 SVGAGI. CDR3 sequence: CASSSSSTGSWTEAFF. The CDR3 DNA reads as TGTGCCAGCAGTTCCAGCTCGACAGGGTCGTGGACTGAAGCTTTCTTT.

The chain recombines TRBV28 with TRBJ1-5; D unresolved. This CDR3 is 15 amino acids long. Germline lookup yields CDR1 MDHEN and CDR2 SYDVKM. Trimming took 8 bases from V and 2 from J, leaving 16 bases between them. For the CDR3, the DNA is TGTGCCAGCGCTGAGAGGGTCCTGGGCAATCAGCCCCAGCATTTT. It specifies CASAERVLGNQPQHF.

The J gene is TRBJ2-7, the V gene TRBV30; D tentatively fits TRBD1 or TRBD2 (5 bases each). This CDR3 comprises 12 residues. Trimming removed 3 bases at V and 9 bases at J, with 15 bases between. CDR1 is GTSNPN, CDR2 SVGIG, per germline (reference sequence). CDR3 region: CAWSPGPVGQYF. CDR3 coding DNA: TGTGCCTGGAGCCCGGGGCCTGTCGGGCAGTACTTC.

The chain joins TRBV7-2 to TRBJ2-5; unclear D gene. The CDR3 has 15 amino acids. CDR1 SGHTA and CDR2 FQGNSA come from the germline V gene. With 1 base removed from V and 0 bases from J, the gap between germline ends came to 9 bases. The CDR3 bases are TGTGCCAGCAGCTTAGTAATAGGGTACCAAGAGACCCAGTACTTC. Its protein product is CASSLVIGYQETQYF. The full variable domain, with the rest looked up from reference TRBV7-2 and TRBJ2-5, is GAGVSQSPSNKVTEKGKDVELRCDPISGHTALYWYRQSLGQGLEFLIYFQGNSAPDKSGLPSDRFSAERTGGSVSTLTIQRTQQEDSAVYLCASSLVIGYQETQYFGPGTRLLVL.

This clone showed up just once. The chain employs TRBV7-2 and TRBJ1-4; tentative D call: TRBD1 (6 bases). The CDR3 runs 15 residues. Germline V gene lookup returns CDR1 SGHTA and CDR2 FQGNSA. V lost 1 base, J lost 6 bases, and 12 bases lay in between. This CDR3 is CASSLDQGRYEKLFF. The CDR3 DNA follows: TGTGCCAGCAGCTTAGATCAGGGGCGGTATGAAAAACTGTTTTTT.

CDR3 nucleotides: TGCGCCAGCAGCCAAGCCGGACAGGGAGTAGGGTATGGCTACACCTTC. It codes for CASSQAGQGVGYGYTF. The rearrangement uses TRBV4-1 and TRBJ1-2; 8 bases fit TRBD1. From germline, CDR1 is MGHRA and CDR2 YSYEKL. J lost 5 bases, V lost 1 base, and 9 bases had no gene match. The CDR3 has 16 residues.

The CDR3 loop is CASRDGGGETQYF. Here the CDR3 DNA reads TGTGCCAGCAGAGACGGAGGGGGGGAGACCCAGTACTTC. This chain connects TRBV28 to TRBJ2-5; TRBD1 or TRBD2 may be the D gene (6 bases each). The CDR3 runs to 13 residues. Trimming took off 6 bases at V and 5 bases at J, with 13 bases between the two ends. CDR1 is MDHEN, CDR2 SYDVKM, per germline.

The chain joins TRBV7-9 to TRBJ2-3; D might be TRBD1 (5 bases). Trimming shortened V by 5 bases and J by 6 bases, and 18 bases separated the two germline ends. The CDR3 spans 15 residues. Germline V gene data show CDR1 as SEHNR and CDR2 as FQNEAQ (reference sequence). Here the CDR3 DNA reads TGTGCCAGCAGCAACTACGTGAACCCAGGGGATACGCAGTATTTT. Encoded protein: CASSNYVNPGDTQYF.

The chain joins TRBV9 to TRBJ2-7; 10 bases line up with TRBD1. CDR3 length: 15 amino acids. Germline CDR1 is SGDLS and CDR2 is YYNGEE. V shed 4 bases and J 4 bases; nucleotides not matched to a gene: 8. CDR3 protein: CASSLSPGQGYEQYF. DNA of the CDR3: TGTGCCAGCAGCCTAAGCCCGGGACAGGGGTACGAGCAGTACTTC. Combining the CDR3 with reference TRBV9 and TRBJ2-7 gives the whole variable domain DSGVTQTPKHLITATGQRVTLRCSPRSGDLSVYWYQQSLDQGLQFLIQYYNGEERAKGNILERFSAQQFPDLHSELNLSSLELGDSALYFCASSLSPGQGYEQYFGPGTRLTVT.

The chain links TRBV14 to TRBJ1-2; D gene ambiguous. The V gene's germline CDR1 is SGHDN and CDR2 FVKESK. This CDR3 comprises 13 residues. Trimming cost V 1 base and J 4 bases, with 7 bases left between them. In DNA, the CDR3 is TGTGCCAGCAGCCAAGGGGCGGTCTATGGCTACACCTTC. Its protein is CASSQGAVYGYTF.

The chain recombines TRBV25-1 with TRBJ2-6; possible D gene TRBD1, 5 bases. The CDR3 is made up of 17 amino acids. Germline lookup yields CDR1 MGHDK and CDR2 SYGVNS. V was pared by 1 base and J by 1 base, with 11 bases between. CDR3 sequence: CASSESAGLSGANVLTF. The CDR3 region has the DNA TGTGCCAGCAGTGAATCGGCAGGGCTATCTGGGGCCAACGTCCTGACTTTC.

The CDR3 protein is CAISEVTNTEAFF. The CDR3 DNA follows: TGTGCCATCAGTGAGGTCACTAACACTGAAGCTTTCTTT. The chain is built from TRBV10-3 and TRBJ1-1; D remains ambiguous. The V end lost 2 bases, the J end lost 2 bases, and 6 bases lay between the germline ends. CDR1 and CDR2 (germline): ENHRY, SYGVKD. The CDR3 contains 13 residues.

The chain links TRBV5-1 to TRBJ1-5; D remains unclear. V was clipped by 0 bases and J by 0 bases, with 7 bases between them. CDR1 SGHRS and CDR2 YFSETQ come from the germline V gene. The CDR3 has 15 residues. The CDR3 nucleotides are TGCGCCAGCAGCTTGGGACCGAATAGCAATCAGCCCCAGCATTTT. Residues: CASSLGPNSNQPQHF. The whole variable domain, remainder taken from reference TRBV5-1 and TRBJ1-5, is KAGVTQTPRYLIKTRGQQVTLSCSPISGHRSVSWYQQTPGQGLQFLFEYFSETQRNKGNFPGRFSGRQFSNSRSEMNVSTLELGDSALYLCASSLGPNSNQPQHFGDGTRLSIL.

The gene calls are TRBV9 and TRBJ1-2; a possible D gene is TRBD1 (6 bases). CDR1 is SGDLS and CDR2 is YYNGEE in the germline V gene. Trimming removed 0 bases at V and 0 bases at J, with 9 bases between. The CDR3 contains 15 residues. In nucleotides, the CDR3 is TGTGCCAGCAGCGTAGAGGGGGTACCTAACTATGGCTACACCTTC. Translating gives CASSVEGVPNYGYTF.